The clone carrying this T cell receptor beta chain came up many times. Its antigen is not known. The entirety of the isolated RNA underwent reverse transcription, so expressed TCRB transcripts were sequenced. Clones were sequenced by immunoSEQ multiplex PCR, and TCRdb holds only the in-frame ones, with some missing. The table has some 350,000 clones, 8% to 10% seen once. This entry belongs to a study of beta chain features in type 1 diabetes. General observations from the study: Across all four CD4+ subsets, people with type 1 diabetes showed modestly shorter TCRB CDR3s.

The specimen sequenced was central memory CD4+ T cells from blood. This receptor was taken from a man aged 25 to 45 with type 1 diabetes.

This CDR3 is CASRRQGHSGANVLTF. DNA of the CDR3: TGTGCCAGCAGGCGACAGGGCCACTCTGGGGCCAACGTCCTGACTTTC. The chain has TRBV28 and TRBJ2-6; 7 bases align to TRBD1. The germline gives CDR1 MDHEN, CDR2 SYDVKM. The CDR3 covers 16 residues. The J segment lost 0 bases and the V segment lost 6 bases, leaving 5 bases of the junction unmatched.